This TCR beta chain appears in the sequencing data of a study of blood T cell repertoires in COVID-19. Across the study: Acute and convalescent COVID-19 samples came from the United States, Italy and Spain. The analysed material was cDNA or gDNA that came from T cells, B-cell-depleted T cells, or PBMCs.

Libraries were prepared by immunoSEQ multiplex PCR; TCRdb keeps only in-frame clonotypes and omits some of them. Of about 110,000 clones in the sample, 60% to 80% were seen once. CDR3 length: 16 amino acids. V was shortened by 3 bases and J by 5 bases, with 16 bases between the two germline ends. The germline V gene encodes CDR1 MNHNS and CDR2 SASEGT. The source of this sequence is an elderly woman with active or convalescent COVID-19. V usage is TRBV6-1 and J usage is TRBJ2-2; possibly TRBD1 for D (5 bases). Sequencing was performed on peripheral blood. CDR3 sequence reads: CASSEYPQGWTGELFF. CDR3 nucleotide sequence: TGTGCCAGCAGTGAGTACCCCCAGGGATGGACCGGGGAGCTGTTTTTT.